This record looks at one T cell receptor (beta chain) sequence and its context. Its antigen remains unidentified. This record belongs to a study of T cell responses to AZD1222 COVID-19 vaccine. Study-wide background: Both about-4-week and about-12-week second-dose recipients were combined. Findings and caveats of the study: Nearly half of the spike-specific TCRs reportedly recognize variant regions that carry no mutations. Sampled repertoires all dated from after the peak T cell response. The donor group comprised mostly white British people and more females; the analysis possibly underestimated clonal diversity.

Trimming took 1 base from V and 7 from J; bases not matched to a gene: 1. This CDR3 contains 13 residues. The germline CDR1 and CDR2 sequences are LGHDT and YNNKEL (reference sequence). Repertoires were generated with immunoSEQ multiplex PCR, while TCRdb's copy carries only in-frame clones and drops some. This table holds 150,000 to 200,000 clones, approximately 92% found once. The sequence was collected from an adult in good health. The V call is TRBV3-1 (or the pseudogene TRBV3-2), the J call TRBJ1-2; TRBD1 matches 9 bases. The material sequenced was peripheral blood, taken on day 0 of AZD1222 vaccination. CDR3 nucleotides: TGTGCCAGCAGCCAAGGACAGGGGGGTGGCTACACCTTC. Its translation: CASSQGQGGGYTF.